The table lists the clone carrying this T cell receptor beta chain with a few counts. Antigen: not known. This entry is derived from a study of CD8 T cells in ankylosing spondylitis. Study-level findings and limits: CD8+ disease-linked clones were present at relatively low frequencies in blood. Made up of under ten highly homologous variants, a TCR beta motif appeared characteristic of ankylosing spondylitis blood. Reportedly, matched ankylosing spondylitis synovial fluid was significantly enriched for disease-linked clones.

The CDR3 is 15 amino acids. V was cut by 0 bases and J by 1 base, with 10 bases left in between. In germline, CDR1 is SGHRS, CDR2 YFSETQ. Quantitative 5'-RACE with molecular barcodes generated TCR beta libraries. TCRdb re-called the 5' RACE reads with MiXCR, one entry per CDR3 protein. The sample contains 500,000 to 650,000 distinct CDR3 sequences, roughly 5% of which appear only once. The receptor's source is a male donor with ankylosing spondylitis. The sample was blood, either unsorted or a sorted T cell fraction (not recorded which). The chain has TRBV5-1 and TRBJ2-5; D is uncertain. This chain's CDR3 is CASSLEGYFQETQYF. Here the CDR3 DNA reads TGCGCCAGCAGCTTGGAGGGCTATTTCCAAGAGACCCAGTACTTC. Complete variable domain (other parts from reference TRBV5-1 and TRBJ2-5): KAGVTQTPRYLIKTRGQQVTLSCSPISGHRSVSWYQQTPGQGLQFLFEYFSETQRNKGNFPGRFSGRQFSNSRSEMNVSTLELGDSALYLCASSLEGYFQETQYFGPGTRLLVL.